These 27 T cell receptor beta chains originate from one sample sequenced in a study of blood T cell repertoires in COVID-19. The table came from immunoSEQ multiplex PCR; TCRdb's copy has only in-frame clones and leaves some out. This sample yields 130,000 or so clones, of which 80% to 90% are seen a single time; 1.5% belongs to the top ten. Source material: peripheral blood. These receptors all come from a woman in her sixties with acute or convalescent COVID-19.

The V call is TRBV10-3, the J call TRBJ2-6, with D possibly being TRBD1 (6 bases). Germline V gives CDR1 ENHRY, CDR2 SYGVKD. CDR3 size: 16 residues. Trimming removed 0 bases at V and 6 bases at J, with 12 bases between. The CDR3 sequence: CAISESVRGEANVLTF. In DNA, the CDR3 is TGTGCCATCAGTGAGTCTGTCAGGGGCGAGGCCAACGTCCTGACTTTC.

The CDR3 protein is CASSYGDGWETQYF. CDR3 DNA sequence: TGCGCCAGCAGCTACGGGGATGGATGGGAGACCCAGTACTTC. The chain has TRBV5-1 and TRBJ2-5, with TRBD2 as a possible D gene (5 bases). This CDR3 comprises 14 residues. CDR1 is SGHRS, CDR2 YFSETQ, per germline. V was cut by 3 bases and J by 5 bases, with 14 bases left in between. Based on the CDR3 plus reference TRBV5-1 and TRBJ2-5, the full variable domain is KAGVTQTPRYLIKTRGQQVTLSCSPISGHRSVSWYQQTPGQGLQFLFEYFSETQRNKGNFPGRFSGRQFSNSRSEMNVSTLELGDSALYLCASSYGDGWETQYFGPGTRLLVL.

This sequence joins TRBV25-1 and TRBJ1-2; the match to TRBD1 covers 7 bases. In germline, CDR1 is MGHDK, CDR2 SYGVNS. The CDR3 is 12 amino acids. Trimming took 8 bases from V and 4 from J; bases not matched to a gene: 4. CDR3 region: CASSGTAYGYTF. Written as DNA, the CDR3 is TGTGCCAGCTCCGGGACAGCCTATGGCTACACCTTC.

The chain combines TRBV23-1 with TRBJ1-1; D is possibly TRBD1 (5 bases). TRBV23-1 is labeled an ORF, and its function is uncertain. V was cut by 7 bases and J by 3 bases, with 15 bases left in between. The CDR3 covers 14 residues. The CDR3 DNA reads as TGCGCCAGCATGTGGACTGGGGGGGACACTGAAGCTTTCTTT. It yields the protein CASMWTGGDTEAFF.

The chain is built from TRBV12-5 and TRBJ2-6; 8 nucleotides agree with TRBD1. After removal of 1 base from V and 0 bases from J, the junction contained 8 bases not matched to a gene. Looked up from germline, CDR1 is LGHNT and CDR2 is FRNRAP. The CDR3 extends over 19 amino acids. As DNA, the CDR3 is TGTGCTAGTGGTTTGGCAACGGGACAGGACGCCTCTGGGGCCAACGTCCTGACTTTC. Residues: CASGLATGQDASGANVLTF.

The chain joins TRBV6-2 or TRBV6-3 to TRBJ1-2; D uncertain. Trimming pared 0 bases from V and 4 bases from J, leaving 9 bases between. Germline lookup yields CDR1 MNHEY and CDR2 SVGEGT. The CDR3 runs to 14 residues. The CDR3 loop is CASSYSGVLYGYTF. The CDR3 nucleotides are TGTGCCAGCAGTTACTCCGGGGTGCTCTATGGCTACACCTTC.

V usage is TRBV15 and J usage is TRBJ2-3, with 9 bases that match TRBD1. Germline CDR1 reads LNHNV; CDR2 reads YYDKDF (reference sequence). This CDR3 is built from 13 residues. J lost 2 bases, V lost 8 bases, and 2 bases had no gene match. CDR3 amino acids: CATGQGYTDTQYF. The CDR3 DNA follows: TGTGCCACCGGACAGGGGTACACAGATACGCAGTATTTT. The full variable domain, rest sourced from reference TRBV15 and TRBJ2-3, is DAMVIQNPRYQVTQFGKPVTLSCSQTLNHNVMYWYQQKSSQAPKLLFHYYDKDFNNEADTPDNFQSRRPNTSFCFLDIRSPGLGDTAMYLCATGQGYTDTQYFGPGTRLTVL.

The rearrangement links TRBV7-8 to TRBJ2-3, with 8 bases lining up with TRBD2. Trimming took 1 base from V and 4 from J; bases not matched to a gene: 1. Germline assignment: CDR1 SGHVS and CDR2 FQNEAQ. This CDR3 is 14 amino acids long. The CDR3 region is CASSLGGLADTQYF. Here the CDR3 DNA reads TGTGCCAGCAGCTTAGGGGGACTAGCAGATACGCAGTATTTT.

The V gene is TRBV5-5, the J gene TRBJ1-2, with TRBD1 as a possible D gene (5 bases). Germline CDR1 is SGHKS and CDR2 is YYEKEE (reference sequence). The V gene lost 3 bases and the J gene lost 2 bases, with 8 bases spanning the gap. The CDR3 sequence is 13 residues long. DNA for the CDR3: TGTGCCAGCAGCTCGCAGGGAAACTATGGCTACACCTTC. Translated: CASSSQGNYGYTF.

The count of this clone is one. This chain joins TRBV28 and TRBJ1-1; 7 bases line up with TRBD1. The CDR3 contains 15 residues. Germline assignment: CDR1 MDHEN and CDR2 SYDVKM. Trimming cost V 3 bases and J 7 bases; bases outside gene matches: 11. This chain's CDR3 is CASSLGRTGAYEAFF. The CDR3 region has the DNA TGTGCCAGCAGTTTGGGGAGAACAGGGGCTTATGAAGCTTTCTTT.

V is TRBV2 and J is TRBJ1-1; D perhaps matches TRBD1 (5 bases). CDR3 length: 13 residues. Germline lookup yields CDR1 SNHLY and CDR2 FYNNEI. V was shortened by 4 bases and J by 3 bases, with 9 bases between the two germline ends. The CDR3 DNA sequence: TGTGCCAGCAGTGGACAGAGGCACACTGAAGCTTTCTTT. This gives the protein CASSGQRHTEAFF.

The gene calls are TRBV27 and TRBJ2-7; the match to TRBD1 covers 8 bases. CDR3 length: 13 amino acids. V gave up 2 bases and J gave up 8 bases; unmatched junction bases: 5. Germline CDR1 is MNHEY and CDR2 is SMNVEV (reference sequence). CDR3 residues: CASSLRTGLKQYF. CDR3 in DNA: TGTGCCAGCAGTTTACGGACAGGGTTAAAGCAGTACTTC.

The chain combines TRBV4-1 with TRBJ2-6, with 8 bases identical to TRBD1. The ends lost 6 bases at V and 3 bases at J; junction bases unmatched: 1. Germline V CDR1 and CDR2: MGHRA, YSYEKL. The CDR3 consists of 14 residues. The CDR3 nucleotides are TGCGCCAGCAGGGGGACAGGTGGGGCCAACGTCCTGACTTTC. The encoded protein is CASRGTGGANVLTF.

This chain uses TRBV19 with TRBJ1-1; D is uncertain. In germline, CDR1 is LNHDA, CDR2 SQIVND (reference sequence). This CDR3 comprises 13 residues. Trimming removed 6 bases at V and 1 base at J, with 9 bases between. The CDR3 DNA sequence: TGTGCCAGTAGAAATTTACAGAACACTGAAGCTTTCTTT. It encodes CASRNLQNTEAFF.

The chain has TRBV7-2 and TRBJ1-1; no clear D. Germline-derived CDR1 and CDR2 are SGHTA and FQGNSA. Trimming took off 3 bases at V and 1 base at J, with 9 bases between the two ends. CDR3 length equals 14 residues. The CDR3 DNA reads as TGTGCCAGCAGCTTCTATCGGGGGAACACTGAAGCTTTCTTT. Translation: CASSFYRGNTEAFF. The full variable domain, its missing parts supplied by reference TRBV7-2 and TRBJ1-1, is GAGVSQSPSNKVTEKGKDVELRCDPISGHTALYWYRQSLGQGLEFLIYFQGNSAPDKSGLPSDRFSAERTGGSVSTLTIQRTQQEDSAVYLCASSFYRGNTEAFFGQGTRLTVV.

The rearrangement uses TRBV27 and TRBJ2-1; 7 bases line up with TRBD2. The germline V gene encodes CDR1 MNHEY and CDR2 SMNVEV (reference sequence). V was pared by 5 bases and J by 8 bases, with 6 bases of the junction left unmatched. The CDR3 spans 13 residues. The CDR3 sequence: CASSNRAGDEQFF. CDR3 sequence (DNA): TGTGCCAGCAGTAATCGGGCGGGGGATGAGCAGTTCTTC.

The rearrangement joins TRBV7-2 to TRBJ2-4, with 10 bases matching TRBD2. The CDR3 consists of 13 residues. V lost 11 bases to trimming and J lost 8 bases; unmatched junction nucleotides: 9. Germline CDR1 and CDR2: SGHTA and FQGNSA. CDR3 in DNA: TGTGCCTCCGAGCGGGGGGGTGGAGACATTCAGTACTTC. It yields the protein CASERGGGDIQYF.

This chain links TRBV12-3 or TRBV12-4 with TRBJ1-3, with D unclear. The CDR3 consists of 13 residues. The V and J ends lost 5 bases and 0 bases respectively, with 5 bases between them. The CDR3: CASSLYSGNTIYF. The CDR3 DNA is TGTGCCAGCAGTCTCTACTCTGGAAACACCATATATTTT.

V usage is TRBV3-1 (or the pseudogene TRBV3-2) and J usage is TRBJ1-6; D is possibly TRBD1 (6 bases). V was pared by 4 bases and J by 9 bases, with 22 bases between. Per germline, CDR1 LGHDT and CDR2 YNNKEL (reference sequence). The length of the CDR3 is 17 residues. Written as DNA, the CDR3 is TGTGCCAGCAGCCCAGTCCCAGGGACCAGGGGAATTTCACCCCTCCACTTT. Its protein is CASSPVPGTRGISPLHF.

Concerning this clone itself: A junction boundary mismatches the germline segment, possibly from a read error. The rearrangement joins TRBV6-5 to TRBJ2-4; 8 bases match TRBD1. The CDR3 is 11 amino acids. Germline values: CDR1 MNHEY, CDR2 SVGAGI. The CDR3 bases are TGTGCCAGCAGGGAGACAGGGGAATGGCACTTC. Translated, it gives CASRETGEWHF.

This chain uses TRBV6-5 with TRBJ2-5; the D is unclear. CDR1 is MNHEY and CDR2 is SVGAGI in the germline V gene. Trimming removed 6 bases from V and 5 bases from J, with 16 bases in between. This CDR3 is built from 14 residues. The CDR3 spells CASRPVAQLETQYF. CDR3 sequence (DNA): TGTGCCAGCAGACCGGTTGCTCAATTGGAGACCCAGTACTTC.

V is TRBV10-3 and J is TRBJ1-1; 8 nucleotides align to TRBD1. Germline assignment: CDR1 ENHRY and CDR2 SYGVKD. The CDR3 extends over 13 amino acids. J lost 7 bases, V lost 5 bases, and 6 bases had no gene match. DNA of the CDR3: TGTGCCATCAGTCCGGACAGGGTCCTTGAAGCTTTCTTT. Protein: CAISPDRVLEAFF.

This chain joins TRBV5-1 and TRBJ1-2; TRBD1 might be the D (6 bases). CDR3 length equals 15 residues. Trimming pared 3 bases from V and 5 bases from J, leaving 17 bases between. Germline V CDR1 and CDR2: SGHRS, YFSETQ. The DNA of the CDR3 is TGCGCCAGCAGCTCAGGGGAGACTTCCTGGTATGGCTACACCTTC. It codes for CASSSGETSWYGYTF.

The chain recombines TRBV7-2 with TRBJ2-1; D perhaps matches TRBD1 (7 bases). With 5 bases removed from V and 4 bases from J, the gap between germline ends came to 15 bases. The germline V gene has CDR1 SGHTA and CDR2 FQGNSA. This CDR3 spans 15 amino acids. The CDR3 spells CASSPGGQHYNEQFF. CDR3 nucleotides: TGTGCCAGCAGCCCCGGGGGACAGCATTACAATGAGCAGTTCTTC.

The rearrangement joins TRBV7-2 to TRBJ1-6; TRBD1 aligns across 7 bases. This CDR3 is built from 16 residues. From germline, CDR1 is SGHTA and CDR2 FQGNSA. V gave up 3 bases and J gave up 5 bases; unmatched junction bases: 7. The CDR3 reads CASSLRQGWNNSPLHF. In nucleotides, the CDR3 is TGTGCCAGCAGCTTGAGACAGGGTTGGAATAATTCACCCCTCCACTTT. Variable domain in full (rest from reference TRBV7-2 and TRBJ1-6): GAGVSQSPSNKVTEKGKDVELRCDPISGHTALYWYRQSLGQGLEFLIYFQGNSAPDKSGLPSDRFSAERTGGSVSTLTIQRTQQEDSAVYLCASSLRQGWNNSPLHFGNGTRLTVT.

This chain connects TRBV10-3 to TRBJ2-1; TRBD2 is a possible D gene (5 bases). CDR3 size: 15 residues. Trimming took 10 bases from V and 10 from J, leaving 26 bases between them. The germline gives CDR1 ENHRY, CDR2 SYGVKD. In nucleotides, the CDR3 is TGTGCCACCGCCGGAGAGGGTCAAGAATGGTCGGAGCAGTTCTTC. It yields the protein CATAGEGQEWSEQFF.

The chain couples TRBV12-3 or TRBV12-4 to TRBJ2-3, with D maybe TRBD1 (6 bases). The CDR3 covers 13 residues. With 5 bases removed from V and 5 bases from J, the gap between germline ends came to 11 bases. CDR3 bases: TGTGCCAGCAGTCCACAGGGTATAGATACGCAGTATTTT. As protein: CASSPQGIDTQYF.